One and the same sample provided the 28 T cell receptor beta chains below, sequenced in a study of CD8+CD57+ T cells in acquired aplastic anemia. Both TCR beta VDJ combination and CDR3 sequence profiling were carried out. Genomic DNA was the template for this profiling. A single record per CDR3 protein comes from TCRdb applying MiXCR to the reads. This table holds 120,000 or so distinct CDR3 sequences, approximately 36% found once. Patients selected for sequencing had displayed CD8+CD57+ cell expansion by flow cytometry. Sequencing was performed on sorted CD4+, CD8+, or CD8+CD57+ T cells (not recorded which) from PBMCs. The receptors derive from a human donor with aplastic anemia.

The chain combines TRBV10-3 with TRBJ2-5; 10 bases agree with TRBD1. CDR1 is ENHRY, CDR2 SYGVKD, per germline. The CDR3 consists of 13 residues. Losses at the gene ends were 10 bases for V and 6 bases for J; bases not matched to a gene: 8. The CDR3 spells CANRQGAGQTQYF. The CDR3, as DNA: TGTGCCAACAGACAGGGGGCCGGGCAGACCCAGTACTTC.

The rearrangement uses TRBV5-4 and TRBJ2-3; D is perhaps TRBD2 (5 bases). The CDR3 sequence is 15 residues long. The germline V gene has CDR1 SGHNT and CDR2 YYREEE (reference sequence). Trimming cost V 0 bases and J 4 bases, with 12 bases left between them. CDR3 nucleotide sequence: TGTGCCAGCAGCTTGGCGAGCGGCCGCGCAGATACGCAGTATTTT. As protein: CASSLASGRADTQYF.

The chain is built from TRBV5-1 and TRBJ1-2; a possible D gene is TRBD1 (6 bases). V shed 2 bases and J shed 7 bases, with 9 bases lying between them. The germline V gene encodes CDR1 SGHRS and CDR2 YFSETQ. The CDR3 extends over 12 amino acids. CDR3 nucleotides: TGCGCCAGCAGCTTCACAGGGTTTGGCTACACCTTC. It yields the protein CASSFTGFGYTF.

This clonotype has more than one count but fewer than ten. V usage is TRBV10-2 and J usage is TRBJ1-2; tentatively, D is TRBD1 (5 bases). V lost 2 bases, J lost 2 bases, and 9 bases lay in between. The CDR3 contains 14 residues. Germline V gene sequence: CDR1 WSHSY, CDR2 SAAADI. In nucleotides, the CDR3 is TGCGCCAGCAGTGAGGGCAGGGAGAACTATGGCTACACCTTC. As protein: CASSEGRENYGYTF.

This clonotype has at least ten counts. This chain links TRBV5-1 with TRBJ1-6; weak D call: TRBD1 (5 bases). The length of the CDR3 is 16 residues. Trimming removed 1 base at V and 10 bases at J, with 18 bases between. Germline V CDR1 and CDR2: SGHRS, YFSETQ. CDR3 amino acids: CASSLKSQAVGSPLHF. In DNA, the CDR3 is TGCGCCAGCAGCTTGAAATCACAGGCCGTAGGGTCACCCCTCCACTTT.

This rearrangement joins TRBV7-6 to TRBJ2-1; D is perhaps TRBD1 or TRBD2 (5 bases each). CDR3 length: 16 residues. Trimming removed 8 bases from V and 4 bases from J, with 21 bases in between. The germline gives CDR1 SGHVS, CDR2 FNYEAQ. The CDR3 DNA is TGTGCCAGCTCACTGATCCGGGGCAGGAAATACAATGAGCAGTTCTTC. It codes for CASSLIRGRKYNEQFF.

A note on this clonotype: One base away lies a much larger clone, so this may be a sequencing read error. J is TRBJ2-7 and V is TRBV6-5; 9 nucleotides agree with TRBD1. In germline, CDR1 is MNHEY, CDR2 SVGAGI. The CDR3 is 14 residues long. The J segment lost 3 bases and the V segment lost 4 bases, leaving 4 bases of the junction unmatched. The CDR3 loop reads CASSFGTGLYEQYF. The DNA for the CDR3 is TGTGCCAGCAGTTTCGGGACAGGGCTCTACGAGCAGTACTTC.

The chain links TRBV14 to TRBJ1-6, with D unresolved. Germline-derived CDR1 and CDR2 are SGHDN and FVKESK. The CDR3 runs to 14 residues. V lost 0 bases, J lost 8 bases, and 8 bases lay in between. CDR3 amino acids: CASSQEEGDSPLHF. Here the CDR3 DNA reads TGTGCCAGCAGCCAAGAAGAGGGAGATTCACCCCTCCACTTT. The full variable domain, with the rest looked up from reference TRBV14 and TRBJ1-6, is EAGVTQFPSHSVIEKGQTVTLRCDPISGHDNLYWYRRVMGKEIKFLLHFVKESKQDESGMPNNRFLAERTGGTYSTLKVQPAELEDSGVYFCASSQEEGDSPLHFGNGTRLTVT.

This clonotype was seen many times. This sequence joins TRBV10-2 and TRBJ2-3, with TRBD1 matching 9 bases. The CDR3 contains 15 residues. J was trimmed by 3 bases and V by 5 bases; bases with no gene match: 6. From germline, CDR1 is WSHSY and CDR2 SAAADI. CDR3 sequence reads: CASSYRTGETDTQYF. CDR3 nucleotides: TGCGCCAGCAGTTATAGGACAGGGGAAACAGATACGCAGTATTTT.

V usage is TRBV2 and J usage is TRBJ1-1; D not resolved. Germline values: CDR1 SNHLY, CDR2 FYNNEI. The CDR3 is 13 residues long. The V and J ends lost 6 bases and 1 base respectively, with 9 bases between them. The CDR3 region has the DNA TGTGCCAGCAGGGTTCAGACGAACACTGAAGCTTTCTTT. This gives the protein CASRVQTNTEAFF.

About this clonotype: The CDR3 end shows no conserved phenylalanine or tryptophan, and so a read error is likely. The chain joins TRBV24-1 to TRBJ1-2, with D perhaps matching TRBD1 (6 bases). Germline loops: CDR1 KGHDR, CDR2 SFDVKD. The CDR3 length is 14 residues. The CDR3 reads CAASDSTGPYGYTS. The CDR3 DNA sequence: TGTGCCGCCAGTGATTCGACAGGCCCCTATGGCTACACCTCC.

The V and J genes are TRBV27 and TRBJ2-5, with a tentative D call TRBD2 (5 bases). There are 15 residues in the CDR3. V lost 6 bases and J 4 bases, leaving 18 bases between the germline ends. Germline CDR1 and CDR2: MNHEY and SMNVEV (reference sequence). In DNA, the CDR3 is TGTGCCAGCAGCCCTACTAGACCGTACCCAGAGACCCAGTACTTC. Its translation: CASSPTRPYPETQYF.

This chain connects TRBV6-1 to TRBJ2-3, with D possibly TRBD1 on 6 matching bases. Trimming shortened V by 4 bases and J by 6 bases, and 23 bases separated the two germline ends. The length of the CDR3 is 17 residues. The germline V gene has CDR1 MNHNS and CDR2 SASEGT. The CDR3 DNA follows: TGTGCCAGCAGTGCCCCCTCTTATGGGACACCTTGGGATACGCAGTATTTT. Protein sequence: CASSAPSYGTPWDTQYF.

The rearrangement uses TRBV6-2 or TRBV6-3 and TRBJ1-1, with 8 bases that match TRBD1. The CDR3 has 16 residues. CDR1 and CDR2 from the germline V gene are MNHEY and SVGEGT. J was trimmed by 5 bases and V by 2 bases; bases with no gene match: 10. The CDR3 loop reads CASSYTGQEARTEAFF. The CDR3 DNA reads TGTGCCAGCAGTTACACGGGACAGGAGGCGAGGACTGAAGCTTTCTTT.

This chain links TRBV29-1 with TRBJ1-1, with 8 bases matching TRBD1. The junction had 4 bases not matched to a gene; V was cut back by 6 bases and J by 4 bases. The CDR3 covers 12 residues. Germline assignment: CDR1 SQVTM and CDR2 ANQGSEA. CDR3 sequence: CSVHGQGTEAFF. CDR3 bases: TGCAGCGTCCACGGACAGGGCACTGAAGCTTTCTTT.

This clonotype was seen repeatedly, ten times or more. The V call is TRBV2, the J call TRBJ2-5; D is possibly TRBD2 (5 bases). CDR1 and CDR2 from the germline V gene are SNHLY and FYNNEI. The CDR3 totals 12 residues. The V gene lost 6 bases and the J gene lost 5 bases, with 10 bases spanning the gap. The CDR3 nucleotides are TGTGCCAGCAGCACTAGGGCGGAGACCCAGTACTTC. This translates into CASSTRAETQYF. The variable domain in full, completed from reference TRBV2 and TRBJ2-5, reads EPEVTQTPSHQVTQMGQEVILRCVPISNHLYFYWYRQILGQKVEFLVSFYNNEISEKSEIFDDQFSVERPDGSNFTLKIRSTKLEDSAMYFCASSTRAETQYFGPGTRLLVL.

This chain links TRBV19 with TRBJ2-3; possibly TRBD2 for D (5 bases). The CDR3 length is 14 residues. Germline V gives CDR1 LNHDA, CDR2 SQIVND (reference sequence). The V end lost 6 bases, the J end lost 6 bases, and 16 bases lay between the germline ends. The CDR3 coding sequence is TGTGCCAGTAGCCTCGGACTTCCCCCGGATACGCAGTATTTT. It codes for CASSLGLPPDTQYF.

This clonotype has ten or more counts. The V call is TRBV5-1, the J call TRBJ1-2; 12 bases are shared with TRBD1. The junction had 11 bases not matched to a gene; V was cut back by 0 bases and J by 8 bases. CDR1 and CDR2 from the germline V gene are SGHRS and YFSETQ. This CDR3 contains 17 residues. The CDR3 here is CASSLAPSGTGGQGYTF. For the CDR3, the DNA is TGCGCCAGCAGCTTGGCTCCATCCGGGACAGGGGGCCAGGGCTACACCTTC.

This clonotype was seen ten or more times. V usage is TRBV20-1 and J usage is TRBJ1-1, with D maybe TRBD1 (6 bases). The V gene's germline CDR1 is DFQATT and CDR2 SNEGSKA (reference sequence). V was pared by 1 base and J by 1 base, with 16 bases between. The CDR3 runs 16 residues. DNA of the CDR3: TGCAGTGCTAGAGGGGGGGGCACTGCATGGAACACTGAAGCTTTCTTT. Residues: CSARGGGTAWNTEAFF.

About this clonotype: This may stem from a read error, because a much larger clone lies one nucleotide away. CDR3: CASSLPLGGYGYTF. DNA for the CDR3: TGCGCCAGCAGCTTGCCTTTAGGGGGCTATGGCTACACCTTC. The rearrangement links TRBV5-1 to TRBJ1-2, with D perhaps matching TRBD1 (6 bases). The V gene's germline CDR1 is SGHRS and CDR2 YFSETQ. V lost 1 base to trimming and J lost 4 bases, with 11 bases between them. The CDR3 is 14 amino acids.

This clonotype has a count of ten or more. V gene TRBV20-1 combines with J gene TRBJ2-7, with a possible D match to TRBD1 (5 bases). Trimming removed 2 bases at V and 3 bases at J, with 20 bases between. The CDR3 extends over 16 amino acids. The germline V gene encodes CDR1 DFQATT and CDR2 SNEGSKA (reference sequence). CDR3 residues: CSARLPLDTLYYEQYF. The CDR3, as DNA: TGCAGTGCTAGACTCCCTTTGGACACACTGTACTACGAGCAGTACTTC.

This chain uses TRBV10-3 with TRBJ2-7; D is possibly TRBD1 (5 bases). Germline V lookup: CDR1 ENHRY, CDR2 SYGVKD. The germline V and J ends were trimmed by 2 bases and 3 bases, with 8 bases remaining between them. The CDR3 contains 13 residues. The CDR3 region is CAISERGYYEQYF. The CDR3 bases are TGTGCCATCAGTGAGAGGGGATACTACGAGCAGTACTTC.

The chain uses TRBV6-2 or TRBV6-3 and TRBJ1-1; D is unresolved. Trimming took off 6 bases at V and 4 bases at J, with 12 bases between the two ends. Germline V gene sequence: CDR1 MNHEY, CDR2 SVGEGT. The CDR3 has 13 residues. Here the CDR3 reads CASRPQWGTEAFF. CDR3 DNA: TGTGCCAGCAGGCCCCAGTGGGGCACTGAAGCTTTCTTT.

This clonotype was observed many times. The chain combines TRBV6-6 with TRBJ1-1, with D possibly being TRBD1 (5 bases). The CDR3 runs to 13 residues. V lost 10 bases to trimming and J lost 7 bases, with 19 bases between them. CDR1 is MNHNY and CDR2 is SVGAGI in the germline V gene (reference sequence). The CDR3 bases are TGTGCCACTACCTCCCAGGGCTACCTTGAAGCTTTCTTT. Translating it yields CATTSQGYLEAFF.

Concerning this clonotype itself: This may be a read error, as it is one base from a much larger clone. The chain links TRBV7-8 to TRBJ2-7; the match to TRBD1 covers 8 bases. With 5 bases clipped from V and 3 bases from J, the junction kept 3 bases outside the gene matches. Germline CDR1 reads SGHVS; CDR2 reads FQNEAQ. The CDR3 length is 13 residues. CDR3 sequence (DNA): TGTGCCAGCAGCGTTGACAGGGGCTACGAGCAGTACTTC. Its protein is CASSVDRGYEQYF.

The V and J genes are TRBV2 and TRBJ2-2; 8 bases map to TRBD2. Germline assignment: CDR1 SNHLY and CDR2 FYNNEI. The CDR3 is made up of 15 amino acids. J gave up 7 bases and V 6 bases, and 10 bases lay outside the gene matches. The CDR3 DNA is TGTGCCAGCAGCGCGGTCGGGGGGGCCGGCGGGGAGCTGTTTTTT. Its translation is CASSAVGGAGGELFF.

The chain carries TRBV15 and TRBJ2-7, with a weak D call TRBD1 (5 bases). Germline-derived CDR1 and CDR2 are LNHNV and YYDKDF (reference sequence). The CDR3 totals 14 residues. Trimming removed 3 bases from V and 4 bases from J, with 13 bases in between. Here the CDR3 reads CATSSAAREYEQYV. The CDR3 DNA is TGTGCCACCAGCAGTGCCGCCAGGGAATACGAGCAGTACGTC.

Ten or more counts support this clonotype. The chain couples TRBV7-6 to TRBJ2-3; D not certain. CDR1 and CDR2 from the germline V gene are SGHVS and FNYEAQ. Trimming cost V 1 base and J 6 bases, with 11 bases left between them. The CDR3 has 14 residues. The CDR3 sequence: CASSLEQFADTQYF. CDR3 DNA: TGTGCCAGCAGCTTAGAACAGTTCGCGGATACGCAGTATTTT.